This T cell receptor (beta chain) was retrieved from a study of blood T cell repertoires in COVID-19. Overall study: PBMCs, B-cell-depleted T cells, or T cells were the source of the cDNA or gDNA that made up the material.

The table came from immunoSEQ multiplex PCR; TCRdb's copy has only in-frame clones and leaves some out. The sample holds about 86,000 clones, around 80% seen once. The CDR3 has 15 amino acids. Germline CDR1 is KGHSH and CDR2 is LQKENI. Trimming shortened V by 3 bases and J by 0 bases, and 10 bases separated the two germline ends. Sequencing input: peripheral blood. The clonotype was recovered from a man between 65 and 85 years old with acute or convalescent COVID-19. The chain has TRBV18 and TRBJ2-3; D remains ambiguous. CDR3 coding DNA: TGTGCCAGCTCACCTTTGACTCAGAGCACAGATACGCAGTATTTT. Its translation is CASSPLTQSTDTQYF.